The clone carrying this T cell receptor beta chain showed up many times. V was clipped by 2 bases and J by 7 bases, with 12 bases between them. The CDR3 loop spans 15 amino acids. Germline V gene sequence: CDR1 MNHEY, CDR2 SVGAGI. Researchers tagged individual cDNA molecules with unique molecular identifiers. TCRdb called the 5' RACE reads again in MiXCR, with one record for every CDR3 protein. Altogether about 70,000 distinct CDR3 sequences are present, 5% being singletons, with the ten largest covering 7.3%. The data originate from a study of early T cells in non-severe SARS-CoV-2 infection. Study at large: Alpha and beta chains were unpaired, from unsorted whole-blood bulk RNA.

Specimen: whole blood, collected at baseline. The chain employs TRBV6-5 and TRBJ1-6, with D perhaps TRBD1 (5 bases). This sequence was found in an adult who was a healthcare worker with PCR-confirmed SARS-CoV-2 infection or an uninfected control (not recorded which). The CDR3 DNA reads TGTGCCAGCAGTTACGCAGGGAGTGGGAATTCACCCCTCCACTTT. Protein product: CASSYAGSGNSPLHF.